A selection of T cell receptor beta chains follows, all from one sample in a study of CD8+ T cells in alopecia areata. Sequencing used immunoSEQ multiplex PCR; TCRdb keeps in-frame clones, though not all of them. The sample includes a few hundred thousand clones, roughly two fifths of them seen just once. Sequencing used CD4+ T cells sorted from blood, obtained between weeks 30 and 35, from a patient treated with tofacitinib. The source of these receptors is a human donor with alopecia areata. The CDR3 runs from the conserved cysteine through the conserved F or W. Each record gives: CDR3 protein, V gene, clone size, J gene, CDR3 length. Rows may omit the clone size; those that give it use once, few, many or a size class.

CDR3aa: CASSPYRSLSRVGTDTQYF
v_gene: TRBV7-9
abundance: .
j_gene: TRBJ2-3
len: 19

CDR3aa: CASSFTASSYNEQFF
v_gene: TRBV5-1
abundance: .
j_gene: TRBJ2-1
len: 15

CDR3aa: CASTKIRRGGYNEQFF
v_gene: TRBV9
abundance: .
j_gene: TRBJ2-1
len: 16

CDR3aa: CASSSRLVLTNNEQFF
v_gene: TRBV11-2
abundance: few
j_gene: TRBJ2-1
len: 16

CDR3aa: CASSFTSGSSTQYF
v_gene: TRBV5-1
abundance: .
j_gene: TRBJ2-3
len: 14

CDR3aa: CASTSSGANTRELFF
v_gene: TRBV6-6
abundance: .
j_gene: TRBJ2-2
len: 15

CDR3aa: CASSFGQGARTEAFF
v_gene: TRBV5-1
abundance: few
j_gene: TRBJ1-1
len: 15

CDR3aa: CASQGQGAGNEQFF
v_gene: TRBV7-9
abundance: .
j_gene: TRBJ2-1
len: 14

CDR3aa: CASSLSVLAGGYEQYF
v_gene: TRBV27
abundance: .
j_gene: TRBJ2-7
len: 16

CDR3aa: CASSPRGGDSPLHF
v_gene: TRBV6-5
abundance: .
j_gene: TRBJ1-6
len: 14

CDR3aa: CASSIVSLGRGGNYGYTF
v_gene: TRBV19
abundance: few
j_gene: TRBJ1-2
len: 18

CDR3aa: CASSLSATSGAYTGELFF
v_gene: TRBV27
abundance: few
j_gene: TRBJ2-2
len: 18

CDR3aa: CASSPGVPANVLTF
v_gene: TRBV7-3
abundance: few
j_gene: TRBJ2-6
len: 14

CDR3aa: CASSSTDTLNTEAFF
v_gene: TRBV5-1
abundance: .
j_gene: TRBJ1-1
len: 15

CDR3aa: CASSRGTEAFF
v_gene: TRBV6-1
abundance: .
j_gene: TRBJ1-1
len: 11

CDR3aa: CASRMGGRNYGYTF
v_gene: TRBV6-5
abundance: .
j_gene: TRBJ1-2
len: 14

CDR3aa: CAWKSLPGDEQFF
v_gene: TRBV30
abundance: .
j_gene: TRBJ2-1
len: 13

CDR3aa: CASSQPISSQETQYF
v_gene: TRBV4-1
abundance: .
j_gene: TRBJ2-5
len: 15

CDR3aa: CASTTHRGPEQYF
v_gene: TRBV28
abundance: .
j_gene: TRBJ2-7
len: 13

CDR3aa: CSVVQAEGGKLFF
v_gene: TRBV29-1
abundance: few
j_gene: TRBJ1-4
len: 13

CDR3aa: CAGFPGQGNSTASRGYTF
v_gene: TRBV23-1
abundance: .
j_gene: TRBJ1-2
len: 18

CDR3aa: CASSAETGGNGYTF
v_gene: TRBV2
abundance: many
j_gene: TRBJ1-2
len: 14